This T cell receptor (beta chain) was captured in a study of somatic mutations in cytotoxic T cells in rheumatoid arthritis. Data came from immunoSEQ multiplex PCR; TCRdb stores just in-frame clones and leaves some out. The sample has thousands of clones; about 88% are singletons. Sequenced input: CD8+ T cells sorted from blood. The source is a woman between 70 and 85 years old with rheumatoid arthritis.

The CDR3 spells CASKPGGSTGELFF. The CDR3 coding sequence is TGCGCCAGCAAGCCGGGGGGCTCGACCGGGGAGCTGTTTTTT. The chain employs TRBV4-1 and TRBJ2-2, with a possible D match to TRBD2 (7 bases). CDR3 length equals 14 residues. Between the trimmed V and J ends, which lost 7 bases and 5 bases, there was a span of 14 bases. Germline CDR1 reads MGHRA; CDR2 reads YSYEKL.